This T cell receptor (beta chain) was recovered during a study of PD-1 blockade in classical Hodgkin lymphoma (dated by TCRdb to the early 2020s). Context from the whole study: Nivolumab dosing was 3 mg/kg intravenously every 2 weeks, continuing until either disease progression or unacceptable toxicity. To define a peripheral blood immune signature of response to PD-1 blockade in classical Hodgkin lymphoma, the study combined TCR beta sequencing with CyTOF. Points the paper makes about the study in general: Baseline diversity similar to that of newly diagnosed patients was observed in trial patients achieving complete response, whereas significantly lower diversity was observed in partial responders and progressors. Baseline TCR diversity was reported to be lower in newly diagnosed patients than in healthy donors and to be lower still in relapsed/refractory patients. The study covered only a single clinical trial cohort, and the causes of the repertoire differences, possibly disease activity or prior therapy, were still not defined. A significant rise by C4D1 was seen in CD4+ but not CD8+ TCR diversity (p=0.0027 vs p=0.16), with the rise being most apparent in complete responders (p=0.02). Lower diversity was seen in patients whose nivolumab began less than 1 year after ASCT, and these patients were left out of later analyses so that immune reconstitution would not confound the results.

The Qiagen DNeasy kit was used to extract genomic DNA both from unsorted PBMCs and from the negatively selected CD4+ and CD8+ fractions. TCR beta CDR3 regions were amplified by immunoSEQ multiplex PCR using primers annealing to V and J segments. A synthetic immune receptor repertoire was used to minimize amplification bias, and any remaining bias was removed computationally after sequencing. The authors processed their data as follows. Repertoire diversity was quantified as the Shannon entropy index using custom Python scripts. Unsorted, CD4+ and CD8+ repertoires were analyzed separately, except in combined analyses where CD4+ and CD8+ sequences were merged in silico. Clonal expansion was defined as a frequency increase of at least 2-fold after treatment compared with C1D1, and clones undetected at baseline were assigned a pseudocount of 0.5. Clones with 0 or 1 copy at C1D1 were defined as singleton clones, while clones with 2 or more copies were defined as non-singleton clones. Clones expanded in unsorted samples were annotated as CD4+, CD8+ or unknown by matching protein sequences in sorted samples from the same patient. Wilcoxon tests were applied to paired samples to test diversity changes from C1D1 to C4D1. TCRdb holds this immuneACCESS table with in-frame rearrangements only. Some clones are missing; in checked studies, unresolved V genes explain under half, and the rest has no known cause. V and J calls and clone size are copied from that table; D and trimming were computed from the DNA. Recorded for this sample are 15,000 to 17,000 clones; around 80% of them occurred a single time. The top ten clones comprise over 30% of the sample.

Per the publication, the time point label means: cycle 2 day 1 (C2D1) of nivolumab. All trial patients had relapsed after autologous stem cell transplantation, with cohorts A, B and C differing in prior brentuximab vedotin exposure. The trial cohort included 50 to 60 patients with relapsed/refractory classical Hodgkin lymphoma, and each patient had a best overall response of complete response, partial response or progressive disease. Single-agent nivolumab was administered to trial patients in the multi-cohort phase II CheckMate 205 trial. An independent review committee assessed best overall response by applying the 2007 International Working Group response criteria. Trial PBMCs were collected just before the start of nivolumab (C1D1) and during therapy at cycle 2 day 1 and cycle 4 day 1. After peripheral blood was drawn into 8 mL Vacutainer Cell Preparation Tubes, PBMCs were isolated by centrifugation and then cryopreserved.

A note on this clone: This receptor's antigen is unknown. One base away there is no much larger clone; base qualities are not given.

Specimen: peripheral blood mononuclear cells (PBMCs), collected before the second cycle of nivolumab. This receptor was obtained from a human donor with classical Hodgkin lymphoma.

The CDR3 reads CASSPRRTGVDEQYF. Here is the DNA: TGTGCCAGCTCACCGAGGAGGACAGGGGTCGACGAGCAGTACTTC. The V and J genes are TRBV18 and TRBJ2-7; the junction holds 9 bases that match TRBD1. CDR1 and CDR2 (KGHSH, LQKENI) derive from the germline V gene. V ends up 3 bases short and J 5 bases short, with an unmatched junction base count of 8. The CDR3 has 15 amino acids, counting the end cysteine and phenylalanine. Of the read, only the CDR3 DNA is kept; its 45 bases are in frame from base 1.